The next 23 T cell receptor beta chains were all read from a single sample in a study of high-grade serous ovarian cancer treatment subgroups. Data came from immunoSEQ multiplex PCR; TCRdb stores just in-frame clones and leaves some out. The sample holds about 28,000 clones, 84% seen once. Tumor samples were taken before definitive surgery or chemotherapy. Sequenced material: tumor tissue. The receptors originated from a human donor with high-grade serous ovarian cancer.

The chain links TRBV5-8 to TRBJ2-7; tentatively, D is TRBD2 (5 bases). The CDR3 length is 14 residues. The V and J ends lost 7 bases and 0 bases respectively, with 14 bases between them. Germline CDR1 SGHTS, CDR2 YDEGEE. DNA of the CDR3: TGTGCCAGCCGAGGGATTTTGCTCTCCTACGAGCAGTACTTC. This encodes CASRGILLSYEQYF.

The CDR3 nucleotides read TGTGCCAGCAGCGTAGGTCGAGGGGCCTACGAGCAGTACTTC. Its protein is CASSVGRGAYEQYF. This sequence joins TRBV9 and TRBJ2-7; the D call may be TRBD1 or TRBD2 (5 bases each). Germline loops: CDR1 SGDLS, CDR2 YYNGEE. V lost 0 bases and J lost 2, with 9 bases in between. CDR3 length equals 14 residues.

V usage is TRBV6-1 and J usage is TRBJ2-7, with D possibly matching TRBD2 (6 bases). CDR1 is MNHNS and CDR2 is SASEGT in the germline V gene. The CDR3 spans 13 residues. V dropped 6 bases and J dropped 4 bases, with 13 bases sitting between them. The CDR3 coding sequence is TGTGCCAGCAGGCCCGGGACTCTATACGAGCAGTACTTC. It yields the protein CASRPGTLYEQYF.

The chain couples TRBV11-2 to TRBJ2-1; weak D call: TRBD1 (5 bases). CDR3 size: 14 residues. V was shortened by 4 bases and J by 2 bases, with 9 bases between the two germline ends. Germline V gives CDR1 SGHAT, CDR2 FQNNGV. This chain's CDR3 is CASSYQQAYNEQFF. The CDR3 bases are TGTGCCAGCAGCTACCAACAGGCCTACAATGAGCAGTTCTTC.

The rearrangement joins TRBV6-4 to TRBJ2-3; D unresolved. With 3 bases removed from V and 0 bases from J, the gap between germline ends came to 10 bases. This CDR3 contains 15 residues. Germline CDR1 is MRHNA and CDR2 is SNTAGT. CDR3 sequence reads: CASSERAASTDTQYF. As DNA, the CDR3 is TGTGCCAGCAGTGAAAGGGCAGCGAGCACAGATACGCAGTATTTT.

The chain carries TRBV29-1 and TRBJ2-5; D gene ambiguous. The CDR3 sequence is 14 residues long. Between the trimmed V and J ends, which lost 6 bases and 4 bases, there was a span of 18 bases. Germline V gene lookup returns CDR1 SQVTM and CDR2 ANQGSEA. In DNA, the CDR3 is TGCAGCGTCGGCCCGTCTACCGGTCGAGAGACCCAGTACTTC. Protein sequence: CSVGPSTGRETQYF.

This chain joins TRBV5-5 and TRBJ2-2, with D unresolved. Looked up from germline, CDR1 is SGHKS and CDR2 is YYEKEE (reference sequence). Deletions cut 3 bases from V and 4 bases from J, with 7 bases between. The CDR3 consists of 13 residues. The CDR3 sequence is CASSSSVTGELFF. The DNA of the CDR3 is TGTGCCAGCAGCTCTTCAGTCACCGGGGAGCTGTTTTTT.

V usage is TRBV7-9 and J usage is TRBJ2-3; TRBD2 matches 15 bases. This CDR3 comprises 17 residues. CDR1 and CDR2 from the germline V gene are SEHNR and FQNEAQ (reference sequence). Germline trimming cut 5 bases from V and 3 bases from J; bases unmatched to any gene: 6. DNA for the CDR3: TGTGCCAGCAGCGAGGGACTAGCGGGAGGAGTAACAGATACGCAGTATTTT. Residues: CASSEGLAGGVTDTQYF.

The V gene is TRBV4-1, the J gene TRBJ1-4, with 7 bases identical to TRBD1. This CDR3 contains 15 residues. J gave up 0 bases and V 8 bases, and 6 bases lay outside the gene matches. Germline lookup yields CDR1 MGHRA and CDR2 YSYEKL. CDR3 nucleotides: TGCGCCAGCTCCCAGGGGGAAACAACTAATGAAAAACTGTTTTTT. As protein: CASSQGETTNEKLFF.

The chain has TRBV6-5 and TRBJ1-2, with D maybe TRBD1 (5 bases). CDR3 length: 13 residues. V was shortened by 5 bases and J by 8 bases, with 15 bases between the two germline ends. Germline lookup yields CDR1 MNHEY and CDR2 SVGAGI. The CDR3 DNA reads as TGTGCCAGCAGTCGCGACGGGACCGGGGGCTACACCTTC. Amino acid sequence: CASSRDGTGGYTF.

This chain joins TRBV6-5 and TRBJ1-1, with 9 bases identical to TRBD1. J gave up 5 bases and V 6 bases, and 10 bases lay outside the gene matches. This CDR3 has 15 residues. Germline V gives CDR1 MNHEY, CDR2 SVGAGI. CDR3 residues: CASRSTGGARTEAFF. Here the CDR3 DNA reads TGTGCCAGCAGATCTACAGGGGGCGCGCGGACTGAAGCTTTCTTT.

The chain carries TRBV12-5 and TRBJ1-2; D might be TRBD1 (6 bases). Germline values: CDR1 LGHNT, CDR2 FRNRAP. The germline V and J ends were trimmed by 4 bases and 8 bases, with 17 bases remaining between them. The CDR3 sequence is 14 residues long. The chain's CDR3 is CASGSEGGPRGYTF. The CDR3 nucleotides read TGTGCTAGTGGTTCAGAGGGGGGACCGAGGGGCTACACCTTC.

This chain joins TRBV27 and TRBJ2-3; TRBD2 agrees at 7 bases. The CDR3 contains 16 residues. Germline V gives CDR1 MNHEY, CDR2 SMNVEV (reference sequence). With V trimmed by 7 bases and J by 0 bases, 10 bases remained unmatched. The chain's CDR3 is CASTPRLAPSTDTQYF. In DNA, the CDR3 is TGTGCCAGCACTCCCCGACTAGCCCCTAGCACAGATACGCAGTATTTT.

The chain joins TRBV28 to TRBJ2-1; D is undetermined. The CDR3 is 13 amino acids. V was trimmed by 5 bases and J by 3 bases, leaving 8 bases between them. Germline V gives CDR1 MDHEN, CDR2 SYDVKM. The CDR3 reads CASSLIGYNEQFF. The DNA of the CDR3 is TGTGCCAGCAGTCTGATAGGCTACAATGAGCAGTTCTTC.

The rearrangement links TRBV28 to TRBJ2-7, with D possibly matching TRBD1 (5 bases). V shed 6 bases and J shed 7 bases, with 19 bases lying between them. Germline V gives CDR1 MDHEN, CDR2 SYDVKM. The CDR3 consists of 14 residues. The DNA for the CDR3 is TGTGCCAGCAGCGATGGGGCCCGACGTTGGGAGCAGTACTTC. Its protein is CASSDGARRWEQYF.

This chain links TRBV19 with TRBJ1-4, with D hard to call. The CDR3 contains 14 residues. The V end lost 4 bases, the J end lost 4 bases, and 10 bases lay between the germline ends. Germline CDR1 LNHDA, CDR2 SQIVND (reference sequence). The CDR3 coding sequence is TGTGCCAGTAGTACCCCCGGGTATAATGAAAAACTGTTTTTT. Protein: CASSTPGYNEKLFF.

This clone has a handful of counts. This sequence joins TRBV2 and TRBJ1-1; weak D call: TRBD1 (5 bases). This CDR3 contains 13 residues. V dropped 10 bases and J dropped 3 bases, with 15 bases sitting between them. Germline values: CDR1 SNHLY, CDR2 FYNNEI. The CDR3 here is CAIWGERDTEAFF. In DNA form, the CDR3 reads TGTGCCATTTGGGGGGAGAGGGACACTGAAGCTTTCTTT. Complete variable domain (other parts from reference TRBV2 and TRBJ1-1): EPEVTQTPSHQVTQMGQEVILRCVPISNHLYFYWYRQILGQKVEFLVSFYNNEISEKSEIFDDQFSVERPDGSNFTLKIRSTKLEDSAMYFCAIWGERDTEAFFGQGTRLTVV.

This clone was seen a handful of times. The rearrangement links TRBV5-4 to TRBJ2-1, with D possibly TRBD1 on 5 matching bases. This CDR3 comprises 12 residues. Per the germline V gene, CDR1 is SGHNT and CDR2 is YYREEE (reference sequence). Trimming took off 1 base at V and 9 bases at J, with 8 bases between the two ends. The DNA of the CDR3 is TGTGCCAGCAGCTTGACAGGTCGTGAGCAGTTCTTC. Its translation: CASSLTGREQFF. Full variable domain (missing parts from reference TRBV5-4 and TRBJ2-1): ETGVTQSPTHLIKTRGQQVTLRCSSQSGHNTVSWYQQALGQGPQFIFQYYREEENGRGNFPPRFSGLQFPNYSSELNVNALELDDSALYLCASSLTGREQFFGPGTRLTVL.

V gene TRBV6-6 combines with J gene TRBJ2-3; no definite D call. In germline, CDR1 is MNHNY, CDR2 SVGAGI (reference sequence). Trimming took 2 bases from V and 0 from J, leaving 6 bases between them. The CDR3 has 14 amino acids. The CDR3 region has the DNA TGTGCCAGCAGTTACGGTAGCAGCACAGATACGCAGTATTTT. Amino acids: CASSYGSSTDTQYF.

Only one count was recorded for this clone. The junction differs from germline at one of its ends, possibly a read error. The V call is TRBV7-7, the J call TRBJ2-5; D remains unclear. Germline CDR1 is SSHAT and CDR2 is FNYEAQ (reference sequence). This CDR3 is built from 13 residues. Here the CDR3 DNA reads TGTGCTAGCAGCTTGTGGATCTCGGAGACCCAGTACTTC. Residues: CASSLWISETQYF.

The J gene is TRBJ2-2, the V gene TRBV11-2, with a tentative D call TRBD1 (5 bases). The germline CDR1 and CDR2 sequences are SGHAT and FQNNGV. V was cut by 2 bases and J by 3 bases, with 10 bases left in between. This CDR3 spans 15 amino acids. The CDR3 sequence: CASSLQGSYTGELFF. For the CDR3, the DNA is TGTGCCAGCAGCTTACAGGGTTCATACACCGGGGAGCTGTTTTTT.

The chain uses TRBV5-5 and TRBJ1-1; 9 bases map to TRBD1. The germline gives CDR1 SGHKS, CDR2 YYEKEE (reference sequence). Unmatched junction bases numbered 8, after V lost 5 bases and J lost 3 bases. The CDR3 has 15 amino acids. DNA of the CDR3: TGTGCCAGCAGAGCCGGGACAGGGTCGCACACTGAAGCTTTCTTT. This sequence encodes CASRAGTGSHTEAFF.

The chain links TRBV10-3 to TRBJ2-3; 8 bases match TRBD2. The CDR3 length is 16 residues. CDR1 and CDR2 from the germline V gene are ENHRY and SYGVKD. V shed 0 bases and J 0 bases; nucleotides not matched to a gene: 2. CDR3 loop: CAISESRGASTDTQYF. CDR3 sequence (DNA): TGTGCCATCAGTGAGTCGCGGGGGGCTAGCACAGATACGCAGTATTTT.